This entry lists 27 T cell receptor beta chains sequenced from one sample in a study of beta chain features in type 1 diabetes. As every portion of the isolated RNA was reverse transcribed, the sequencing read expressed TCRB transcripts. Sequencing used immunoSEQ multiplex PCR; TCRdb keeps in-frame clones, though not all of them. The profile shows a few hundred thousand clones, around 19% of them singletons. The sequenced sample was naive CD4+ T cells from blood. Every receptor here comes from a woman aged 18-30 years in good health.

CDR3 DNA sequence: TGTGCCAGTAACCCTGGGGCAGGGGTCTCCTACGAGCAGTACTTC. The encoded protein is CASNPGAGVSYEQYF. V and J are TRBV19 and TRBJ2-7; D might be TRBD1 (6 bases). From germline, CDR1 is LNHDA and CDR2 SQIVND (reference sequence). The CDR3 extends over 15 amino acids. Trimming removed 7 bases at V and 0 bases at J, with 16 bases between.

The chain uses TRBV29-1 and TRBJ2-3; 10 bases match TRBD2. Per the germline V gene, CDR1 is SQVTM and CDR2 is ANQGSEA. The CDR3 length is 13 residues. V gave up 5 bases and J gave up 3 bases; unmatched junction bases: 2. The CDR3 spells CSVPTSGTDTQYF. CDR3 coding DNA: TGCAGCGTTCCGACTAGCGGGACAGATACGCAGTATTTT.

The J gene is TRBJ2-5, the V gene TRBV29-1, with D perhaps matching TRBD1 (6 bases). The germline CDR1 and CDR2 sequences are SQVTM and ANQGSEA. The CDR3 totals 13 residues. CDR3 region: CSAGTPNQETQYF. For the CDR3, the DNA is TGCAGTGCCGGGACACCTAATCAAGAGACCCAGTACTTC.

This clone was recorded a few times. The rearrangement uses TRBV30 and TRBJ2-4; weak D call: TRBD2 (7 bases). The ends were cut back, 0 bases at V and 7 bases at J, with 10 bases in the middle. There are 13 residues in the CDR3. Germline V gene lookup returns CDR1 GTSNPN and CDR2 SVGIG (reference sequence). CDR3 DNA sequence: TGTGCCTGGAGTGTCGGGGGGCGGAACATTCAGTACTTC. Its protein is CAWSVGGRNIQYF.

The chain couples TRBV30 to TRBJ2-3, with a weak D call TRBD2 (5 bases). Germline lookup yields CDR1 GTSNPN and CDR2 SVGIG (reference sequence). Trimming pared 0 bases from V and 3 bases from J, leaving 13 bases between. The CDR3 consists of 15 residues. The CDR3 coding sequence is TGTGCCTGGAGTGTAGGACTTCCCGGTACAGATACGCAGTATTTT. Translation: CAWSVGLPGTDTQYF.

CDR3 nucleotide sequence: TGTGCCAGCAGTGCTAGCGGATATGAGCAGTTCTTC. Protein sequence: CASSASGYEQFF. The rearrangement uses TRBV25-1 and TRBJ2-1; TRBD2 aligns across 7 bases. The V segment lost 4 bases and the J segment 8 bases; nucleotides outside the gene matches: 2. The CDR3 has 12 amino acids. From germline, CDR1 is MGHDK and CDR2 SYGVNS.

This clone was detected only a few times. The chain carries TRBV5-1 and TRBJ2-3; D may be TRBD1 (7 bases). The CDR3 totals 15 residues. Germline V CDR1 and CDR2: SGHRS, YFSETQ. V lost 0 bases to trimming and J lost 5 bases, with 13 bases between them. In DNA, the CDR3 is TGCGCCAGCAGCTTGGCGGAGGGGGCTGGAGATACGCAGTATTTT. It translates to CASSLAEGAGDTQYF.

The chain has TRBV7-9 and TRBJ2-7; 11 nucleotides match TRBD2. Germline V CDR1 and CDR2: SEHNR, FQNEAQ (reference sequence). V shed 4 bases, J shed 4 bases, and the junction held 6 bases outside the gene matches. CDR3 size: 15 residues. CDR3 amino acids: CASSYLAGGPYEQYF. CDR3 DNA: TGTGCCAGCAGCTATCTAGCGGGAGGACCTTACGAGCAGTACTTC.

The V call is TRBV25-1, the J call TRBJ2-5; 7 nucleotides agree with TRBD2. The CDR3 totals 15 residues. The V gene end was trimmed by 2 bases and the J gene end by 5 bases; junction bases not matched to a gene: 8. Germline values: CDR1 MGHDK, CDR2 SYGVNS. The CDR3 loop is CASSERLASGETQYF. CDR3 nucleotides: TGTGCCAGCAGTGAAAGACTAGCAAGTGGTGAGACCCAGTACTTC.

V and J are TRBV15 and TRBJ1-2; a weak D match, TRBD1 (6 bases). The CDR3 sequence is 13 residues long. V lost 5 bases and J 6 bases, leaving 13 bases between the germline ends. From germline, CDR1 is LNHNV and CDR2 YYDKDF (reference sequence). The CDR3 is CATSLGGIDGYTF. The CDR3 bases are TGTGCCACCAGCTTAGGGGGTATTGATGGCTACACCTTC.

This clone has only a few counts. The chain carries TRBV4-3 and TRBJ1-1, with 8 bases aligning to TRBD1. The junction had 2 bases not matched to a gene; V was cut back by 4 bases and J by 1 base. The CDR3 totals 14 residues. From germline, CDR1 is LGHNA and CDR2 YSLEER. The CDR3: CASSRRGPNTEAFF. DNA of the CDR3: TGCGCCAGCAGCCGCAGGGGGCCGAACACTGAAGCTTTCTTT.

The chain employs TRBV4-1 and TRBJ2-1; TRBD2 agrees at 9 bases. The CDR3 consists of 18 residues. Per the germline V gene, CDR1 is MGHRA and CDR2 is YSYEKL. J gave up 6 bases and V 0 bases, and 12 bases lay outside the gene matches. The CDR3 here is CASSQDPLAGRIINEQFF. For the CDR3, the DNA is TGCGCCAGCAGCCAAGATCCCCTAGCGGGACGAATAATCAATGAGCAGTTCTTC.

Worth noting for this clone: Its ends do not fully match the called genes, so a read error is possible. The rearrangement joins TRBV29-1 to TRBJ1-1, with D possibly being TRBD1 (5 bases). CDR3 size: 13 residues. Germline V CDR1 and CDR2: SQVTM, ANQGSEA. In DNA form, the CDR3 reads TGCAGCGTTGAATTTCAGGGCGGCACTCAAGCTTTCTTT. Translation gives CSVEFQGGTQAFF.

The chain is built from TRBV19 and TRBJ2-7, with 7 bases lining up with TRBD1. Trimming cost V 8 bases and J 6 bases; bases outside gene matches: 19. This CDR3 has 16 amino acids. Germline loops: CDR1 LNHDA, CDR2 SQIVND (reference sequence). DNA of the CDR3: TGTGCCAGTTCCACGACCGGGACAGAGGCTTCGTCCGAGCAGTACTTC. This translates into CASSTTGTEASSEQYF.

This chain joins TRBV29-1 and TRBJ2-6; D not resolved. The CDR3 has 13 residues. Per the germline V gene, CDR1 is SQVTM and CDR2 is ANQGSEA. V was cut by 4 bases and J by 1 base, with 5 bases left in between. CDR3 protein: CSVALSGANVLTF. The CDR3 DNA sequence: TGCAGCGTTGCTCTTTCTGGGGCCAACGTCCTGACTTTC.

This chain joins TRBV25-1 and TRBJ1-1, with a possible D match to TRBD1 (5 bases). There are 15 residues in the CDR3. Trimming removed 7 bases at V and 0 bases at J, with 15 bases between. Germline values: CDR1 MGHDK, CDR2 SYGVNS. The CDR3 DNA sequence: TGTGCCAGCAATTCCCATCAGGGTTTGAACACTGAAGCTTTCTTT. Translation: CASNSHQGLNTEAFF.

For the CDR3, the DNA is TGTGCCAGCAGCTTGGTTCGGGGGGGCAGGTTCGGGGAGCTGTTTTTT. Residues: CASSLVRGGRFGELFF. This rearrangement joins TRBV5-4 to TRBJ2-2, with 8 nucleotides matching TRBD2. There are 16 residues in the CDR3. Unmatched junction bases numbered 8, after V lost 0 bases and J lost 7 bases. CDR1 is SGHNT, CDR2 YYREEE, per germline (reference sequence).

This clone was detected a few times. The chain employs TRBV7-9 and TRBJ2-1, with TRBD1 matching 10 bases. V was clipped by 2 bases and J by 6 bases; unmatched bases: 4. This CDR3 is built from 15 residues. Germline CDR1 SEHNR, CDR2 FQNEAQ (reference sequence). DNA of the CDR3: TGTGCCAGCAGCTTAAGGGGGACAGGGGTCAATGAGCAGTTCTTC. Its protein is CASSLRGTGVNEQFF.

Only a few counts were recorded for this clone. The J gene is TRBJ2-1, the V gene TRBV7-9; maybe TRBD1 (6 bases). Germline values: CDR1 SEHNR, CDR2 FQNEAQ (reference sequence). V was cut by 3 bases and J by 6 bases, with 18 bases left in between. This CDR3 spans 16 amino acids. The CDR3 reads CASSFHSPTGSNEQFF. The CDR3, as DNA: TGTGCCAGCAGCTTCCATTCCCCTACAGGGTCCAATGAGCAGTTCTTC.

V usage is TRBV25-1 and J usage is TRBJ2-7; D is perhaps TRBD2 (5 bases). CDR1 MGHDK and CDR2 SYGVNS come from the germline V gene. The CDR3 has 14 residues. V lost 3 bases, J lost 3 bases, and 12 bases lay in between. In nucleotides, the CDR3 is TGTGCCAGCAGTGATACGGGGTCAGTCTACGAGCAGTACTTC. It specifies CASSDTGSVYEQYF.

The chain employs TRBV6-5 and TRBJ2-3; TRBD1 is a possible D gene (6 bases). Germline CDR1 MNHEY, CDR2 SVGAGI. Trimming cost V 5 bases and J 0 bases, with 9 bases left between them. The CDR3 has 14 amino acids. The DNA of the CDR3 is TGTGCCAGCAGTGGACAGAGTAGCACAGATACGCAGTATTTT. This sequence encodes CASSGQSSTDTQYF.

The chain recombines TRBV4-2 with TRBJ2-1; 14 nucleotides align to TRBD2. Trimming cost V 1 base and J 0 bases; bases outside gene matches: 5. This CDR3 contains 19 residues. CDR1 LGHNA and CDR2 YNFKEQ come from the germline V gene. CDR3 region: CASSQAGLAGASSYNEQFF. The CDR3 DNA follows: TGTGCCAGCAGCCAAGCGGGACTAGCGGGAGCGAGCTCCTACAATGAGCAGTTCTTC.

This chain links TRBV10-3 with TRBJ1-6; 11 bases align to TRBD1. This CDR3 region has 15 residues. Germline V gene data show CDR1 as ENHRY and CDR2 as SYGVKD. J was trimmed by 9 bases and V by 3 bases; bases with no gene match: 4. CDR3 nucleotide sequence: TGTGCCATCAGTGAATACGGGACAGGGGGTTCACCCCTCCACTTT. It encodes CAISEYGTGGSPLHF.

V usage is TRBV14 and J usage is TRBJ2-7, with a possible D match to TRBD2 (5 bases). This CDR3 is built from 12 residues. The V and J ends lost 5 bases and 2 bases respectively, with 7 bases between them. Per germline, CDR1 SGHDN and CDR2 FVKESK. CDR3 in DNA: TGTGCCAGCAGCGGGCGGGCCTACGAGCAGTACTTC. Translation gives CASSGRAYEQYF.

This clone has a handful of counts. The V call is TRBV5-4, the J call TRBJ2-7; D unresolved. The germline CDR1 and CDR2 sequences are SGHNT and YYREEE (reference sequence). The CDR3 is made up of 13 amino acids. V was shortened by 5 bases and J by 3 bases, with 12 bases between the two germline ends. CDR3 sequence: CASSNDGFYEQYF. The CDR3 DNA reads TGTGCCAGCAGTAACGACGGGTTCTACGAGCAGTACTTC.

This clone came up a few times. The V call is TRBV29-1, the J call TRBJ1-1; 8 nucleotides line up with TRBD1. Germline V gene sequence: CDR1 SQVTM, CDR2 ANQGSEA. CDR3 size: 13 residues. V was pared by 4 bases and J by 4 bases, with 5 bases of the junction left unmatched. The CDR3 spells CSVAVQGVTEAFF. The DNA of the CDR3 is TGCAGCGTTGCAGTACAGGGGGTCACTGAAGCTTTCTTT.

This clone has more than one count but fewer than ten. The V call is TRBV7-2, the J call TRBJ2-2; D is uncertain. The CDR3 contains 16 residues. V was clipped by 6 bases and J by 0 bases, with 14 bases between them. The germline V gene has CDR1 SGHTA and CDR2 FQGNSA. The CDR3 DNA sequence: TGTGCCAGCAGTCCGCGGTCGCGGACGAACACCGGGGAGCTGTTTTTT. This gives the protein CASSPRSRTNTGELFF.